The entry below gives a single T cell receptor beta chain sequence along with its context. Its specificity is not known. Assay: immunoSEQ multiplex PCR; the TCRdb copy retains only in-frame clones and omits some. The table includes roughly 190,000 clones, around 92% detected once. The data are from a study of T cell responses to AZD1222 COVID-19 vaccine. Study findings and constraints: It should be noted that donors were predominantly white British and more often female, and clonal diversity was possibly underestimated. Unmutated variant regions are reportedly the target of nearly half of TCRs that are spike-specific. Spike as a whole was targeted by vaccine-associated CD4 TCRs, dominant at 160-218 and 743-854. Baseline serostatus was positive in only five to seven AZD1222 recipients.

The CDR3 has 15 residues. The V gene lost 8 bases and the J gene lost 7 bases, with 20 bases spanning the gap. Germline lookup yields CDR1 SNHLY and CDR2 FYNNEI. This sequence originates from an adult in good health. V usage is TRBV2 and J usage is TRBJ1-4; D is unclear. The source material was peripheral blood, sampled on day 0 of AZD1222 vaccination. CDR3: CASLAKHDIIEKLFF. In nucleotides, the CDR3 is TGTGCCAGCCTTGCTAAACATGACATCATTGAAAAACTGTTTTTT.